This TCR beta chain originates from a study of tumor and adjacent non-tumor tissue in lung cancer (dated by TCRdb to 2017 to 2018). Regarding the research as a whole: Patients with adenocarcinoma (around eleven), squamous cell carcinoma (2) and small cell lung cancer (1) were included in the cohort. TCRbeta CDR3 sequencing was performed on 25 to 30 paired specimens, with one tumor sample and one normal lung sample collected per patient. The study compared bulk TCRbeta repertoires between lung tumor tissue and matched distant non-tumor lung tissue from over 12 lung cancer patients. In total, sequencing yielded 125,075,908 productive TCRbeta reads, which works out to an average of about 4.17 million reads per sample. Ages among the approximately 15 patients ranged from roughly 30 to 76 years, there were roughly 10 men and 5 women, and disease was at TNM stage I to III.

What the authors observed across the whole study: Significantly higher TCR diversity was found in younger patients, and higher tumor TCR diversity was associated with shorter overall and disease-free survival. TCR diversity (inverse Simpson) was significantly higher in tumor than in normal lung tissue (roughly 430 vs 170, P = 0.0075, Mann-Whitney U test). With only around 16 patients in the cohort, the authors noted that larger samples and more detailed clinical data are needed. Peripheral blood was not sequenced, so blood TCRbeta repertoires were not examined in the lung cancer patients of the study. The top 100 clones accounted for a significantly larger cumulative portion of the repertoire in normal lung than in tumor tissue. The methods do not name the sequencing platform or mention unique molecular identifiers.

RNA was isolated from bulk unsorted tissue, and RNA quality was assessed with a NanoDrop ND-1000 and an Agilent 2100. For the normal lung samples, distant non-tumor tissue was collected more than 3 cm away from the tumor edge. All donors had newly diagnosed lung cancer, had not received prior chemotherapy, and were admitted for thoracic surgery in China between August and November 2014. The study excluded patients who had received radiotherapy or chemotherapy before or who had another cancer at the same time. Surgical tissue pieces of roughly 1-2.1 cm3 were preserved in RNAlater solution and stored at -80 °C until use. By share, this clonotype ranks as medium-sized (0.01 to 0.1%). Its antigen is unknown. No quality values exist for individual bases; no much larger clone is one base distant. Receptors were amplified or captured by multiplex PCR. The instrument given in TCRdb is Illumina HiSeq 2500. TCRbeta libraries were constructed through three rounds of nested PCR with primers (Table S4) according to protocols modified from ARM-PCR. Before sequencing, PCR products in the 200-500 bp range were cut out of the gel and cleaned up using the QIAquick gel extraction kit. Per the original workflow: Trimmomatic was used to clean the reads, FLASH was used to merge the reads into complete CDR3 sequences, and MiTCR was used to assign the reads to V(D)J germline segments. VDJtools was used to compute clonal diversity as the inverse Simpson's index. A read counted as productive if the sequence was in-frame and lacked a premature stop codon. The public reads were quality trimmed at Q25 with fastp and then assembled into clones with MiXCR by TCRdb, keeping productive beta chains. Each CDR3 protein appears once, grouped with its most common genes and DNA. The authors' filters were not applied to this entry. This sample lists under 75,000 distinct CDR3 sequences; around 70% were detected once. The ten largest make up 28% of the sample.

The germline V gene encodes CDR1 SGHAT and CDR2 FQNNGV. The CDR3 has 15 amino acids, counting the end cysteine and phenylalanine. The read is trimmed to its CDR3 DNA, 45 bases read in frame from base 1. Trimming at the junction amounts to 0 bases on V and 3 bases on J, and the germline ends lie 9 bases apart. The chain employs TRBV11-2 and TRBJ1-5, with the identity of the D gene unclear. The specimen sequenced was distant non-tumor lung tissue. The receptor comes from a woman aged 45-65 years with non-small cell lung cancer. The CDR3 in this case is CASSLDPGPNQPQHF. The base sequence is TGTGCCAGCAGCTTAGATCCAGGACCCAATCAGCCCCAGCATTTT. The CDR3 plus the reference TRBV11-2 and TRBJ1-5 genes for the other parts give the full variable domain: EAGVAQSPRYKIIEKRQSVAFWCNPISGHATLYWYQQILGQGPKLLIQFQNNGVVDDSQLPKDRFSAERLKGVDSTLKIQPAKLEDSAVYLCASSLDPGPNQPQHFGDGTRLSIL.